These 31 T cell receptor beta chains share one sample of origin, sequenced in a study of blood T cell repertoires in COVID-19 (dated by TCRdb to about 2020). The method behind the library was the immunoSEQ multiplex PCR assay. TCRdb took over this immuneACCESS table, retaining in-frame rearrangements with V and J assigned. Such tables are incomplete; in checked studies, under half of the missing clones stem from an unresolved V gene, and the remainder is unexplained. The sample contains approximately 230,000 clones, approximately 90% of them found a single time. Jointly, the top ten make up approximately 2% of the sample. Input material: PBMCs or T cells enriched from blood (not recorded which). The origin of the receptors is a woman younger than 30 who had recovered from COVID-19.

This chain connects TRBV2 to TRBJ2-3; D gene uncertain. CDR3 length: 13 amino acids. Germline V lookup: CDR1 SNHLY, CDR2 FYNNEI. V gave up 4 bases and J gave up 1 base, with 6 bases separating them. For the CDR3, the DNA is TGTGCCAGCAGTGGGCAGGGCACAGATACGCAGTATTTT. Translated: CASSGQGTDTQYF.

The V and J genes are TRBV6-2 or TRBV6-3 and TRBJ1-6; 10 nucleotides align to TRBD1. V was clipped by 6 bases and J by 7 bases; unmatched bases: 6. The length of the CDR3 is 15 residues. The germline gives CDR1 MNHEY, CDR2 SVGEGT. This CDR3 reads CASSYGTGENSPLHF. CDR3 sequence (DNA): TGTGCCAGCAGCTATGGGACAGGGGAAAATTCACCCCTCCACTTT.

This chain joins TRBV29-1 and TRBJ2-5, with 13 bases fitting TRBD2. Trimming took 6 bases from V and 5 from J; bases not matched to a gene: 3. Germline-derived CDR1 and CDR2 are SQVTM and ANQGSEA. This CDR3 region has 13 residues. CDR3 sequence reads: CSVRLAGGETQYF. CDR3 DNA sequence: TGCAGCGTGAGACTAGCGGGAGGTGAGACCCAGTACTTC.

The chain employs TRBV24-1 and TRBJ1-2; a possible D gene is TRBD1 (5 bases). The V and J ends lost 4 bases and 8 bases respectively, with 19 bases between them. This CDR3 has 15 amino acids. The germline CDR1 and CDR2 sequences are KGHDR and SFDVKD. CDR3: CATSDPIQGKNGYTF. CDR3 sequence (DNA): TGTGCCACCAGTGACCCAATCCAGGGAAAGAACGGCTACACCTTC.

The chain is built from TRBV6-1 and TRBJ2-4; TRBD1 might be the D (6 bases). From germline, CDR1 is MNHNS and CDR2 SASEGT. This CDR3 is built from 14 residues. Trimming removed 2 bases from V and 9 bases from J, with 14 bases in between. CDR3 DNA sequence: TGTGCCAGCAGTGAAATGGACAGAGGGGTCATTCAGTACTTC. Its protein is CASSEMDRGVIQYF.

The V and J genes are TRBV5-4 and TRBJ2-2, with 8 bases that match TRBD1. Trimming removed 4 bases from V and 6 bases from J; junction bases left unmatched: 8. This CDR3 contains 15 residues. Germline loops: CDR1 SGHNT, CDR2 YYREEE (reference sequence). The CDR3 region has the DNA TGTGCCAGCAGCGTAACAGGGGGAGTCGCCGGGGAGCTGTTTTTT. It yields the protein CASSVTGGVAGELFF.

This clone was counted a single time. This chain joins TRBV7-2 and TRBJ2-1, with D perhaps matching TRBD2 (5 bases). The germline gives CDR1 SGHTA, CDR2 FQGNSA. The CDR3 runs to 13 residues. Between the trimmed V and J ends, which lost 1 base and 10 bases, there was a span of 11 bases. The CDR3 DNA reads TGTGCCAGCAGCTTAGTGACGGGGTCCGAGCAGTTCTTC. Translating gives CASSLVTGSEQFF. The full variable domain, its missing parts supplied by reference TRBV7-2 and TRBJ2-1, is GAGVSQSPSNKVTEKGKDVELRCDPISGHTALYWYRQSLGQGLEFLIYFQGNSAPDKSGLPSDRFSAERTGGSVSTLTIQRTQQEDSAVYLCASSLVTGSEQFFGPGTRLTVL.

The rearrangement uses TRBV5-1 and TRBJ2-7, with D perhaps matching TRBD1 (6 bases). V was cut by 4 bases and J by 4 bases, with 15 bases left in between. CDR3 length: 14 amino acids. Per germline, CDR1 SGHRS and CDR2 YFSETQ. The CDR3 DNA reads TGCGCCAGCAGCACCGGGACACCTCCTTACGAGCAGTACTTC. It encodes CASSTGTPPYEQYF.

The rearrangement uses TRBV2 and TRBJ1-1; weak D call: TRBD1 (6 bases). V lost 5 bases, J lost 1 base, and 14 bases lay in between. The germline V gene encodes CDR1 SNHLY and CDR2 FYNNEI. This CDR3 is 15 amino acids long. The CDR3 DNA reads as TGTGCCAGCAGTTGGTCTCAGGGGTCGAACACTGAAGCTTTCTTT. It translates to CASSWSQGSNTEAFF.

V usage is TRBV4-3 and J usage is TRBJ2-3, with 8 bases that match TRBD1. Germline CDR1 and CDR2: LGHNA and YSLEER. J gave up 5 bases and V 4 bases, and 5 bases lay outside the gene matches. The CDR3 is 14 amino acids. The DNA of the CDR3 is TGCGCCAGCAGCCGGACAGGGAGTGGAGATACGCAGTATTTT. Amino acids: CASSRTGSGDTQYF.

The chain is built from TRBV18 and TRBJ1-1; 8 nucleotides align to TRBD1. V lost 4 bases and J lost 1; bases outside the gene matches: 8. This CDR3 contains 16 residues. Germline values: CDR1 KGHSH, CDR2 LQKENI. CDR3 loop: CASSLGQGLWNTEAFF. As DNA, the CDR3 is TGTGCCAGCTCACTAGGACAGGGTTTGTGGAACACTGAAGCTTTCTTT.

The count of this clone is one. The chain uses TRBV6-5 and TRBJ2-1; 11 bases align to TRBD2. After removal of 2 bases from V and 6 bases from J, the junction contained 3 bases not matched to a gene. Germline CDR1 reads MNHEY; CDR2 reads SVGAGI. The CDR3 is 15 amino acids. CDR3 DNA: TGTGCCAGCAGTTACCTAGCGGGAGGACGCAATGAGCAGTTCTTC. Amino acid sequence: CASSYLAGGRNEQFF.

The rearrangement links TRBV14 to TRBJ2-2; D is unresolved. Germline V gene lookup returns CDR1 SGHDN and CDR2 FVKESK. The CDR3 runs to 13 residues. V was shortened by 4 bases and J by 6 bases, with 9 bases between the two germline ends. CDR3 DNA: TGTGCCAGCAGCCCCAGACTGGCCGGGGAGCTGTTTTTT. It codes for CASSPRLAGELFF.

The V gene is TRBV6-2 or TRBV6-3, the J gene TRBJ1-2; a possible D gene is TRBD1 (5 bases). Germline V gene data show CDR1 as MNHEY and CDR2 as SVGEGT. The length of the CDR3 is 14 residues. Trimming removed 5 bases at V and 6 bases at J, with 16 bases between. The CDR3 region has the DNA TGTGCCAGCAGTCATCGTCGGGGGACGGATGGCTACACCTTC. Residues: CASSHRRGTDGYTF.

This chain uses TRBV6-6 with TRBJ2-7, with 7 bases matching TRBD1. The length of the CDR3 is 15 residues. Looked up from germline, CDR1 is MNHNY and CDR2 is SVGAGI (reference sequence). V was clipped by 6 bases and J by 2 bases; unmatched bases: 10. CDR3 sequence (DNA): TGTGCCAGCAGACCCGGGACAGCCCGTCCCTACGAGCAGTACTTC. Residues: CASRPGTARPYEQYF.

The chain employs TRBV13 and TRBJ1-6; D unresolved. The germline V gene has CDR1 PRHDT and CDR2 FYEKMQ (reference sequence). V was shortened by 1 base and J by 14 bases, with 12 bases between the two germline ends. This CDR3 contains 13 residues. The CDR3: CASSLATLGALHF. The CDR3 DNA reads TGTGCCAGCAGCTTAGCGACGTTAGGAGCCCTCCACTTT.

Here the CDR3 reads CASSPPDIGPLFF. CDR3 DNA: TGTGCCAGCTCACCACCGGACATAGGCCCACTGTTTTTT. V and J are TRBV18 and TRBJ1-4; D may be TRBD1 (5 bases). Germline V gene data show CDR1 as KGHSH and CDR2 as LQKENI. The CDR3 loop spans 13 amino acids. With 0 bases removed from V and 13 bases from J, the gap between germline ends came to 12 bases.

This chain joins TRBV11-2 and TRBJ1-2; TRBD1 agrees at 7 bases. J gave up 7 bases and V 2 bases, and 10 bases lay outside the gene matches. In germline, CDR1 is SGHAT, CDR2 FQNNGV. This CDR3 is 15 amino acids long. The DNA for the CDR3 is TGTGCCAGCAGCTTATCAAAGGGGGCGGTTCCTGGCTACACCTTC. Encoded protein: CASSLSKGAVPGYTF.

This clone has a handful of counts. This chain connects TRBV4-1 to TRBJ2-1; weak D call: TRBD2 (5 bases). The germline V and J ends were trimmed by 4 bases and 0 bases, with 13 bases remaining between them. Per the germline V gene, CDR1 is MGHRA and CDR2 is YSYEKL. CDR3 size: 16 residues. The CDR3 DNA follows: TGCGCCAGCAGCCGAGGACTGACAAGCTCCTACAATGAGCAGTTCTTC. Amino acid sequence: CASSRGLTSSYNEQFF.

The CDR3 sequence is CASSIPGADTQYF. The CDR3 nucleotides are TGTGCCAGTAGTATACCAGGGGCAGATACGCAGTATTTT. The V gene is TRBV19, the J gene TRBJ2-3; D perhaps matches TRBD1 (6 bases). V was shortened by 2 bases and J by 4 bases, with 7 bases between the two germline ends. The germline V gene has CDR1 LNHDA and CDR2 SQIVND (reference sequence). This CDR3 contains 13 residues.

This clone has only one observation. The V gene is TRBV5-1, the J gene TRBJ2-1; 10 positions agree with TRBD2. CDR1 and CDR2 from the germline V gene are SGHRS and YFSETQ. The CDR3 spans 14 residues. The V and J ends lost 7 bases and 6 bases, in that order; junction bases with no gene match: 7. CDR3 region: CASHGLAGVNEQFF. For the CDR3, the DNA is TGCGCCAGCCACGGGCTAGCGGGAGTCAATGAGCAGTTCTTC.

The rearrangement joins TRBV19 to TRBJ1-5; D perhaps matches TRBD1 (6 bases). Germline lookup yields CDR1 LNHDA and CDR2 SQIVND (reference sequence). The CDR3 has 15 residues. V lost 9 bases and J 1 base, leaving 16 bases between the germline ends. The CDR3 region has the DNA TGTGCCAGCAAACTAAACAGGGAAAGCAATCAGCCCCAGCATTTT. It specifies CASKLNRESNQPQHF. Based on the CDR3 plus reference TRBV19 and TRBJ1-5, the full variable domain is DGGITQSPKYLFRKEGQNVTLSCEQNLNHDAMYWYRQDPGQGLRLIYYSQIVNDFQKGDIAEGYSVSREKKESFPLTVTSAQKNPTAFYLCASKLNRESNQPQHFGDGTRLSIL.

This clone was detected once. The gene calls are TRBV6-5 and TRBJ1-2; 8 bases line up with TRBD1. Germline CDR1 MNHEY, CDR2 SVGAGI. CDR3 length equals 13 residues. The V and J ends lost 7 bases and 4 bases, in that order; junction bases with no gene match: 5. The CDR3 DNA is TGTGCCAGCATCGAAGGGACAGGCTATGGCTACACCTTC. Protein sequence: CASIEGTGYGYTF.

The chain uses TRBV11-2 and TRBJ2-3; D perhaps matches TRBD2 (7 bases). CDR1 and CDR2 (germline): SGHAT, FQNNGV. CDR3 length: 14 amino acids. The V gene lost 5 bases and the J gene lost 5 bases, with 14 bases spanning the gap. The CDR3 loop reads CASSVGGGRDTQYF. The CDR3 coding sequence is TGTGCCAGCAGCGTTGGGGGGGGCCGAGATACGCAGTATTTT.

The rearrangement links TRBV2 to TRBJ1-1; TRBD1 might be the D (5 bases). CDR1 and CDR2 (germline): SNHLY, FYNNEI. The CDR3 loop spans 13 amino acids. The V end was cut by 7 bases, the J end by 0 bases, with 9 bases between. The CDR3 DNA is TGTGCCAGCATCCGGACAATGAACACTGAAGCTTTCTTT. Translating it yields CASIRTMNTEAFF.

This rearrangement joins TRBV5-8 to TRBJ1-4; D may be TRBD1 (6 bases). The CDR3 is 14 residues long. V shed 1 base and J shed 3 bases, with 7 bases lying between them. The germline V gene has CDR1 SGHTS and CDR2 YDEGEE. The CDR3 DNA follows: TGTGCCAGCAGCTTGACAGGGTCTAATGAAAAACTGTTTTTT. Translated: CASSLTGSNEKLFF. Using reference TRBV5-8 and TRBJ1-4 for the parts outside the CDR3, the full variable domain is EAGVTQSPTHLIKTRGQQATLRCSPISGHTSVYWYQQALGLGLQFLLWYDEGEERNRGNFPPRFSGRQFPNYSSELNVNALELEDSALYLCASSLTGSNEKLFFGSGTQLSVL.

This clone was observed a single time. The CDR3 coding sequence is TGTGCCAGCAGCGTGAAGGGGCACCTCACAGATACGCAGTATTTT. This gives the protein CASSVKGHLTDTQYF. The chain joins TRBV9 to TRBJ2-3, with D perhaps TRBD1 (5 bases). The length of the CDR3 is 15 residues. Germline V gene lookup returns CDR1 SGDLS and CDR2 YYNGEE. Between the trimmed V and J ends, which lost 2 bases and 2 bases, there was a span of 12 bases. The complete variable domain, with remaining parts taken from reference TRBV9 and TRBJ2-3, reads DSGVTQTPKHLITATGQRVTLRCSPRSGDLSVYWYQQSLDQGLQFLIQYYNGEERAKGNILERFSAQQFPDLHSELNLSSLELGDSALYFCASSVKGHLTDTQYFGPGTRLTVL.

This chain uses TRBV18 with TRBJ1-1; 11 bases are a match to TRBD1. Germline CDR1 reads KGHSH; CDR2 reads LQKENI. This CDR3 comprises 16 residues. V was clipped by 3 bases and J by 1 base; unmatched bases: 4. CDR3: CASSPGTGGGNTEAFF. The CDR3 DNA sequence: TGTGCCAGCTCACCCGGGACAGGGGGGGGGAACACTGAAGCTTTCTTT.

The chain employs TRBV29-1 and TRBJ1-4, with 9 bases that match TRBD1. The CDR3 is 12 amino acids. Germline lookup yields CDR1 SQVTM and CDR2 ANQGSEA. The V segment lost 0 bases and the J segment 14 bases; nucleotides outside the gene matches: 4. The CDR3 region has the DNA TGCAGCGTTGAAGAAGGGACAGGGTCCCTGTTTTTT. Protein: CSVEEGTGSLFF.

The chain has TRBV5-5 and TRBJ1-2, with D maybe TRBD1 (6 bases). CDR1 and CDR2 from the germline V gene are SGHKS and YYEKEE (reference sequence). The length of the CDR3 is 13 residues. V lost 1 base and J lost 10, with 14 bases in between. CDR3 nucleotides: TGTGCCAGCAGCTTGACCCGACAGGCCGTCTACACCTTC. Encoded protein: CASSLTRQAVYTF.

This rearrangement joins TRBV2 to TRBJ1-1; D remains unclear. This CDR3 comprises 14 residues. Germline V CDR1 and CDR2: SNHLY, FYNNEI. Trimming removed 6 bases from V and 3 bases from J, with 14 bases in between. Here the CDR3 reads CASSARTTDTEAFF. The CDR3 DNA sequence: TGTGCCAGCAGCGCAAGAACCACGGACACTGAAGCTTTCTTT. The entire variable domain, with the rest obtained from reference TRBV2 and TRBJ1-1, is as follows: EPEVTQTPSHQVTQMGQEVILRCVPISNHLYFYWYRQILGQKVEFLVSFYNNEISEKSEIFDDQFSVERPDGSNFTLKIRSTKLEDSAMYFCASSARTTDTEAFFGQGTRLTVV.